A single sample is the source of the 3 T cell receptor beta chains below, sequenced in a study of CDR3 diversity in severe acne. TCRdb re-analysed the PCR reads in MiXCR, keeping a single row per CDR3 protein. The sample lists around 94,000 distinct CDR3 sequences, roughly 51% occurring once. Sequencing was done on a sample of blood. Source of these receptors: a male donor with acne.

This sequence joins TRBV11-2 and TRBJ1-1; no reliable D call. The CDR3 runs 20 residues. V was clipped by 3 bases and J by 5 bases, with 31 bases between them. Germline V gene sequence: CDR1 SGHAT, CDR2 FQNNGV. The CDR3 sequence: CASSFPVSGHRTRHKTEAFF. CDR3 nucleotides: TGTGCCAGCAGCTTTCCGGTCTCGGGTCATAGAACCCGTCACAAGACTGAAGCTTTCTTT.

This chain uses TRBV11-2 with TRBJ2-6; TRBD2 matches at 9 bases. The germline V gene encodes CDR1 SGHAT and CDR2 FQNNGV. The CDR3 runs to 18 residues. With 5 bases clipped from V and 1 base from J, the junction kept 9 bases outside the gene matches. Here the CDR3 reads CASSRVRGRASGANVLTF. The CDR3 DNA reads TGTGCCAGCAGCCGTGTGCGCGGGAGGGCATCTGGGGCCAACGTCCTGACTTTC. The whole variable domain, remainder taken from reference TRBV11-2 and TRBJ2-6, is EAGVAQSPRYKIIEKRQSVAFWCNPISGHATLYWYQQILGQGPKLLIQFQNNGVVDDSQLPKDRFSAERLKGVDSTLKIQPAKLEDSAVYLCASSRVRGRASGANVLTFGAGSRLTVL.

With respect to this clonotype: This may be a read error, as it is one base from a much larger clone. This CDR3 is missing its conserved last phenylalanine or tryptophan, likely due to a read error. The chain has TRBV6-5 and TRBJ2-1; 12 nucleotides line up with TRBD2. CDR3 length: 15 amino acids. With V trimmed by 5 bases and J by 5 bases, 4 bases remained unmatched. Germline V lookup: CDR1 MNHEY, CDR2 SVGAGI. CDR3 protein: CASSRTSGTNNEQFC. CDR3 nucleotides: TGTGCCAGCAGTCGGACTAGCGGGACCAACAATGAGCAGTTCTGC.